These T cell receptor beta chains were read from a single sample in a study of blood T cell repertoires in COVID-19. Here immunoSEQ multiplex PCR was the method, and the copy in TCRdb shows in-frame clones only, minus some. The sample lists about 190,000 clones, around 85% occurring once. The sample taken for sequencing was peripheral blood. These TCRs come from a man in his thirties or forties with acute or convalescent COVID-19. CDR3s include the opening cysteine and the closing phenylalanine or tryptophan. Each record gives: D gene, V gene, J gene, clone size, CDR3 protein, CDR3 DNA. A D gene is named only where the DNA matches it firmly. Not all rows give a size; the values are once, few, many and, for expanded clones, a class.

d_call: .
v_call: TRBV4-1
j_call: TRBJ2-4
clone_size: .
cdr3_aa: CASSQELRGTELAKNIQYF
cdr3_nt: TGCGCCAGCAGCCAAGAATTAAGGGGGACCGAACTAGCCAAAAACATTCAGTACTTC

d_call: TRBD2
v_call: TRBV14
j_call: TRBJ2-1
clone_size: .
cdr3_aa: CASSSRLAGGRILNEQFF
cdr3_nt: TGTGCCAGCAGCTCTCGACTAGCGGGAGGCCGAATCCTCAATGAGCAGTTCTTC

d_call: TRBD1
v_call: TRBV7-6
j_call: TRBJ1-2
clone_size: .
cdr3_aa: CASTDVGQGNGYTF
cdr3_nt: TGTGCCAGCACGGATGTAGGACAGGGTAATGGCTACACCTTC

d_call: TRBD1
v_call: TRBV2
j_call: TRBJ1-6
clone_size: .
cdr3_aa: CASSQTGGASPLHF
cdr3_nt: TGTGCCAGCAGTCAGACAGGGGGCGCGTCACCCCTCCACTTT

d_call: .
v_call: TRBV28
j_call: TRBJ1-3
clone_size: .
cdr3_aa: CASTIQGSGNTIYF
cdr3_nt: TGTGCCAGCACCATACAGGGCTCTGGAAACACCATATATTTT

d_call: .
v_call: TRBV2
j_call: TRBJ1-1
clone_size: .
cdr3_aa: CASRPTGKGEAFF
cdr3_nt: TGTGCCAGCAGACCTACAGGGAAGGGTGAAGCTTTCTTT

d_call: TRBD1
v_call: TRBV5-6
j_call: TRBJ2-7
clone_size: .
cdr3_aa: CASSLRTGDFEQYF
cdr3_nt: TGTGCCAGCAGCTTGCGGACAGGGGACTTCGAGCAGTACTTC

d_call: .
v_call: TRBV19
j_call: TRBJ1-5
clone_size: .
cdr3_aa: CASSREGYRGQPQHF
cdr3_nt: TGTGCCAGTAGTCGGGAGGGGTATCGAGGTCAGCCCCAGCATTTT

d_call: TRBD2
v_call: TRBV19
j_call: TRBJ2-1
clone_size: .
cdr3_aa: CASSLGTSGRSIYNEQFF
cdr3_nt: TGTGCCAGTAGTCTAGGGACTAGCGGGAGATCCATCTACAATGAGCAGTTCTTC

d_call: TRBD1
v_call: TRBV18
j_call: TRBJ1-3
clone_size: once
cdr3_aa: CASSPKKTGYTSGNTIYF
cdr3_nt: TGTGCCAGCTCACCAAAGAAGACAGGGTATACCTCTGGAAACACCATATATTTT

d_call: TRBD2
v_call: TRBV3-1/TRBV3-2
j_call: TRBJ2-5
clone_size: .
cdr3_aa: CASSQGGGETQYF
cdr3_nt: TGTGCCAGCAGCCAAGGGGGGGGAGAGACCCAGTACTTC

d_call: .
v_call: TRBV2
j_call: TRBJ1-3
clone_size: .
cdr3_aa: CASTRSSGNTIYF
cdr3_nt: TGTGCCAGCACCCGGAGCTCTGGAAACACCATATATTTT

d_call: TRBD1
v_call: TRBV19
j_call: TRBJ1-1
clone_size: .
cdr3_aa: CASSLGQILTEAFF
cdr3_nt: TGTGCCAGTAGCCTGGGACAGATCCTCACTGAAGCTTTCTTT

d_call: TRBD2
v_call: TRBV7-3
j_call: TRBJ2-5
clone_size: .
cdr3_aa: CASSLTSGVGETQYF
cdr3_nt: TGTGCCAGCAGCTTGACTAGCGGGGTTGGAGAGACCCAGTACTTC